Below, 10 T cell receptor beta chains from the same sample are listed, as sequenced in a study of T cell responses to AZD1222 COVID-19 vaccine. Some clones are missing from TCRdb's copy, which holds only in-frame ones; the method was immunoSEQ multiplex PCR. The data hold 110,000 to 150,000 clones, with 88% observed a single time. The sample here was peripheral blood, taken 28 days after the second AZD1222 dose. The receptor source for this set is an adult who received the AZD1222 COVID-19 vaccine.

This clone was seen once. The rearrangement uses TRBV7-3 and TRBJ2-2; TRBD1 matches 7 bases. The ends lost 2 bases at V and 10 bases at J; junction bases unmatched: 13. CDR1 SGHTA and CDR2 FQGTGA come from the germline V gene. The CDR3 has 16 amino acids. The CDR3 protein is CASSLRPGAGGVELFF. The CDR3 nucleotides read TGTGCCAGCAGCTTACGACCCGGGGCAGGGGGTGTGGAGCTGTTTTTT.

This rearrangement joins TRBV29-1 to TRBJ2-5, with D tentatively TRBD1 (6 bases). Germline CDR1 and CDR2: SQVTM and ANQGSEA. Trimming left V 4 bases short and J 2 bases short, with 8 bases between. The CDR3 has 12 amino acids. In nucleotides, the CDR3 is TGCAGCGTTGGGGACACGCAAGAGACCCAGTACTTC. This codes for CSVGDTQETQYF.

The chain employs TRBV18 and TRBJ2-7; D is perhaps TRBD1 (6 bases). There are 15 residues in the CDR3. Germline lookup yields CDR1 KGHSH and CDR2 LQKENI. V shed 2 bases and J shed 1 base, with 12 bases lying between them. The CDR3 DNA reads as TGTGCCAGCTCACCATCGGACAGTTTTTCCTACGAGCAGTACTTC. Amino acid sequence: CASSPSDSFSYEQYF.

The chain has TRBV4-2 and TRBJ2-2; the D gene is possibly TRBD2 (6 bases). V lost 4 bases and J 0 bases, leaving 12 bases between the germline ends. The CDR3 runs 16 residues. The germline CDR1 and CDR2 sequences are LGHNA and YNFKEQ. The CDR3, as DNA: TGTGCCAGCAGCCGGGACCGCGGGGCGAACACCGGGGAGCTGTTTTTT. Its protein product is CASSRDRGANTGELFF.

The J gene is TRBJ1-2, the V gene TRBV7-9; D uncertain. Trimming cost V 7 bases and J 11 bases, with 23 bases left between them. CDR3 length: 14 amino acids. Germline V gives CDR1 SEHNR, CDR2 FQNEAQ (reference sequence). CDR3 DNA sequence: TGTGCCAGCACCTCTGGAAGGGTCTTAACTGAGTACACCTTC. The encoded protein is CASTSGRVLTEYTF. The full variable domain, rest sourced from reference TRBV7-9 and TRBJ1-2, is DTGVSQNPRHKITKRGQNVTFRCDPISEHNRLYWYRQTLGQGPEFLTYFQNEAQLEKSRLLSDRFSAERPKGSFSTLEIQRTEQGDSAMYLCASTSGRVLTEYTFGSGTRLTVV.

The gene calls are TRBV15 and TRBJ1-1; D is unclear. CDR1 and CDR2 from the germline V gene are LNHNV and YYDKDF (reference sequence). The CDR3 loop spans 15 amino acids. V was clipped by 0 bases and J by 0 bases, with 8 bases between them. CDR3 sequence: CATSRDGQLNTEAFF. CDR3 DNA sequence: TGTGCCACCAGCAGAGATGGGCAGCTGAACACTGAAGCTTTCTTT.

This chain links TRBV5-1 with TRBJ1-2; tentative D call: TRBD1 (6 bases). The CDR3 spans 15 residues. V was trimmed by 0 bases and J by 1 base, leaving 10 bases between them. From germline, CDR1 is SGHRS and CDR2 YFSETQ. The CDR3 region is CASSLVSGVNYGYTF. CDR3 nucleotide sequence: TGCGCCAGCAGCTTGGTATCAGGGGTTAACTATGGCTACACCTTC. The complete variable domain, with remaining parts taken from reference TRBV5-1 and TRBJ1-2, reads KAGVTQTPRYLIKTRGQQVTLSCSPISGHRSVSWYQQTPGQGLQFLFEYFSETQRNKGNFPGRFSGRQFSNSRSEMNVSTLELGDSALYLCASSLVSGVNYGYTFGSGTRLTVV.

This sequence joins TRBV7-2 and TRBJ1-1, with D possibly matching TRBD1 (6 bases). This CDR3 comprises 16 residues. Germline CDR1 SGHTA, CDR2 FQGNSA. Deletions cut 3 bases from V and 1 base from J, with 15 bases between. In nucleotides, the CDR3 is TGTGCCAGCAGCTTCGGCGTTTTCAGGGGGAACACTGAAGCTTTCTTT. Protein: CASSFGVFRGNTEAFF.

The chain couples TRBV5-4 to TRBJ1-1; perhaps TRBD1 as D (6 bases). Germline V CDR1 and CDR2: SGHNT, YYREEE (reference sequence). This CDR3 has 13 amino acids. The V end was cut by 5 bases, the J end by 1 base, with 9 bases between. Written as DNA, the CDR3 is TGTGCCAGCAGGTCGACAGGGAACACTGAAGCTTTCTTT. Translation gives CASRSTGNTEAFF.

This sequence joins TRBV18 and TRBJ2-7; TRBD2 matches at 7 bases. Per germline, CDR1 KGHSH and CDR2 LQKENI. V lost 0 bases to trimming and J lost 4 bases; unmatched junction nucleotides: 6. The CDR3 totals 15 residues. CDR3: CASSPPGGGGYEQYF. The CDR3 DNA sequence: TGTGCCAGCTCACCACCGGGCGGCGGGGGATACGAGCAGTACTTC.